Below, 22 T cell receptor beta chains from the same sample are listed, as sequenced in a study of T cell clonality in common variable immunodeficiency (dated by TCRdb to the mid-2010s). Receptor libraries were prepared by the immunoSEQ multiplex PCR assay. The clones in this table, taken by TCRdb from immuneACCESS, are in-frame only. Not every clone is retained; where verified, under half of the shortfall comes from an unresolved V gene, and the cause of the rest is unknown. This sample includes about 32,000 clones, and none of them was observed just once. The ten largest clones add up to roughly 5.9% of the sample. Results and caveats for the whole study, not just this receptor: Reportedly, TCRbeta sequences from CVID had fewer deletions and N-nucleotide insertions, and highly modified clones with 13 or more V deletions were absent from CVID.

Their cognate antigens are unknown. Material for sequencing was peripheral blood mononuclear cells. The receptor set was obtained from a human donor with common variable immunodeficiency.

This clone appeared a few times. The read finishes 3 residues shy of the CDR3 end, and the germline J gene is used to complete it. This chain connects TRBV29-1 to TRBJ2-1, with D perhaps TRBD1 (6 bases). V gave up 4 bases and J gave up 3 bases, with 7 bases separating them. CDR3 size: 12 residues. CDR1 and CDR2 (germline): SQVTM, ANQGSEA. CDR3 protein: CSVVRGYNEQFF. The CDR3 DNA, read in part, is TGCAGCGTTGTCAGGGGCTACAATGAG.

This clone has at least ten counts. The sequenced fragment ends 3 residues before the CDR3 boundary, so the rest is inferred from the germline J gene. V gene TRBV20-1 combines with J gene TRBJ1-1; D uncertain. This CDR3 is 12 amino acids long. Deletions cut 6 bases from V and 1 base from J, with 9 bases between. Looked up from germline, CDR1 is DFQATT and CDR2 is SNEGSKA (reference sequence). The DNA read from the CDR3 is TGCAGTGCCGTGACACCGAACACTGAA. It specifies CSAVTPNTE. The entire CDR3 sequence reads CSAVTPNTEAFF.

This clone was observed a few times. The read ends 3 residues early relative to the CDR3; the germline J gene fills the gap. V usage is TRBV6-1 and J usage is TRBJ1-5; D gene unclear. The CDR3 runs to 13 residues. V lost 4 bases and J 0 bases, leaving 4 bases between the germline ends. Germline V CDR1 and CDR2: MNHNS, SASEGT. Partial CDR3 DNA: TGTGCCAGCAGTGCTCGTAGCAATCAGCCC. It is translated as CASSARSNQP. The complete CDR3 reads CASSARSNQPQHF.

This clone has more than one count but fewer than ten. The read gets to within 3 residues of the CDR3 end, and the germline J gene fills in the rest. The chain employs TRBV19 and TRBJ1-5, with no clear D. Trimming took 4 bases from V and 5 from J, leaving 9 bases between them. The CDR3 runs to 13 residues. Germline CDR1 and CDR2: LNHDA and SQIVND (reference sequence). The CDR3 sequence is CASSTMRDQPQHF. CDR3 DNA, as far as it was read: TGTGCCAGTAGTACCATGCGGGATCAGCCC.

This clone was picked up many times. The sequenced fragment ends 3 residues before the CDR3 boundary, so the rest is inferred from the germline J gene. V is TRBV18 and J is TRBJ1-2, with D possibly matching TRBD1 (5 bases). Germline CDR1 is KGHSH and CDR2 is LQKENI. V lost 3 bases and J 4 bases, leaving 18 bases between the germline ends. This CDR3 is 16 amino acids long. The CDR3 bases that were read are TGTGCCAGCTCACCCGTCGACAGCCTGAAAGCCTATGGC. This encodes CASSPVDSLKAYG. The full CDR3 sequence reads CASSPVDSLKAYGYTF.

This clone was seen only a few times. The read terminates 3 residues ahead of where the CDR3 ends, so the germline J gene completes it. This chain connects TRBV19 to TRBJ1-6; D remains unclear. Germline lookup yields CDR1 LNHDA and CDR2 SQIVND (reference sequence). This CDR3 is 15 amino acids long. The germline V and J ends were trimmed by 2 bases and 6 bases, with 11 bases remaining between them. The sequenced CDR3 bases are TGTGCCAGTAGTATATATGAGGGTGCTAATTCACCC. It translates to CASSIYEGANSP. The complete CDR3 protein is CASSIYEGANSPLHF.

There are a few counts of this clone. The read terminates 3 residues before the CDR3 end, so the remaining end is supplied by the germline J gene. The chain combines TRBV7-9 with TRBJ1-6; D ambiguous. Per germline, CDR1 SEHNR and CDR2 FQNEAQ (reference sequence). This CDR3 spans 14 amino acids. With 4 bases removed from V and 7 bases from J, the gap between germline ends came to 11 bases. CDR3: CASSSSTGNSPLHF. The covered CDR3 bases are TGTGCCAGCAGCTCGTCGACGGGGAATTCACCC.

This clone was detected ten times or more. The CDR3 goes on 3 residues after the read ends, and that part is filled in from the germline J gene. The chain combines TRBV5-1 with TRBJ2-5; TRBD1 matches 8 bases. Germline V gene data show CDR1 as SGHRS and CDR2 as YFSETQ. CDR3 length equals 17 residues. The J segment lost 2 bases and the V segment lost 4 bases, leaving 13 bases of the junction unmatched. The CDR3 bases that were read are TGCGCCAGCAGCCCAGGGGCAGGGGGCGCCTTACAAGAGACC. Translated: CASSPGAGGALQET. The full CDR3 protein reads CASSPGAGGALQETQYF. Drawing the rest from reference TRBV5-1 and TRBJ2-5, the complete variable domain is KAGVTQTPRYLIKTRGQQVTLSCSPISGHRSVSWYQQTPGQGLQFLFEYFSETQRNKGNFPGRFSGRQFSNSRSEMNVSTLELGDSALYLCASSPGAGGALQETQYFGPGTRLLVL.

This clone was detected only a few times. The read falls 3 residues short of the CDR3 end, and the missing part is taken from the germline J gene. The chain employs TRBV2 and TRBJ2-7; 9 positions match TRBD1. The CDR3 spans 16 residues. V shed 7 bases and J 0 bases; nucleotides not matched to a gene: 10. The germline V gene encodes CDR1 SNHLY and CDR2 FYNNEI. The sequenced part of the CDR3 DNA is TGTGCCAGCACTGACATCGGGACAGGGAGCTCCTACGAG. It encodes CASTDIGTGSSYE. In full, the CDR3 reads CASTDIGTGSSYEQYF.

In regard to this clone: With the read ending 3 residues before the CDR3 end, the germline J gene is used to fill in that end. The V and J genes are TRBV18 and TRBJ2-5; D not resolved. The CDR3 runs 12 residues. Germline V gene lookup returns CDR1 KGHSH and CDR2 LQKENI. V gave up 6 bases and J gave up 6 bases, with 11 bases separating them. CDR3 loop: CASSPTEQTQYF. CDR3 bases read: TGTGCCAGCTCTCCAACTGAACAGACC.

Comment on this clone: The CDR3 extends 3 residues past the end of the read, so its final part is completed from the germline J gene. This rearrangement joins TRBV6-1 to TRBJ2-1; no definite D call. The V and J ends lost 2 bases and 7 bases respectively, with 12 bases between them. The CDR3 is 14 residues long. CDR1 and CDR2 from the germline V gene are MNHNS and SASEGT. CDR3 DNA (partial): TGTGCCAGCAGTGAACGACACTTCCAGAATGAG. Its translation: CASSERHFQNE. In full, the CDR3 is CASSERHFQNEQFF.

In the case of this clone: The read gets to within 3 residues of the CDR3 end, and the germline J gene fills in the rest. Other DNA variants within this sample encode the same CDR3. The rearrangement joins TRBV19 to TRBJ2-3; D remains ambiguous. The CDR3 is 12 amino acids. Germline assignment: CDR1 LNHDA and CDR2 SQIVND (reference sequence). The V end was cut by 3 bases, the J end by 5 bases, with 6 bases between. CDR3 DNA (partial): TGTGCCAGTAGTATGGGCCGAGATACG. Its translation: CASSMGRDT. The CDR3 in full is CASSMGRDTQYF.

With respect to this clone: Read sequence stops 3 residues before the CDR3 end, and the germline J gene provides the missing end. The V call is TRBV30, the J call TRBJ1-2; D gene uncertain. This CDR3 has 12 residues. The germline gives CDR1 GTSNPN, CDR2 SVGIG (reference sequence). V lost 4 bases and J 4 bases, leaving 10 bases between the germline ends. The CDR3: CAWNPVPYGYTF. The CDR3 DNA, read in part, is TGTGCCTGGAATCCAGTGCCCTATGGC.

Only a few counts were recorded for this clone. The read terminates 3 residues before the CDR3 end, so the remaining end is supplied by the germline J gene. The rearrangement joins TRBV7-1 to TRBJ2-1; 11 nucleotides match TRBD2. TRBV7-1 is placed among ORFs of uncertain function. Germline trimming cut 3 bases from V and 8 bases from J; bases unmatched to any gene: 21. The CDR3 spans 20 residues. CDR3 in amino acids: CASSSTGASGGRSAWDEQFF. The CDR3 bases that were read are TGTGCCAGCAGCTCGACGGGCGCTAGCGGGGGGCGATCAGCGTGGGATGAG.

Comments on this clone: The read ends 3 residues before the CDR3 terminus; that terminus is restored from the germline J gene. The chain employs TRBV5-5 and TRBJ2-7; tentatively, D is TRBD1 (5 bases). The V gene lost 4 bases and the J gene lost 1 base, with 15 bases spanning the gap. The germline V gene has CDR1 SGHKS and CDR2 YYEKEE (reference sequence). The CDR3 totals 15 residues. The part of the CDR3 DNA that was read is TGTGCCAGCAGCCCCGTAAGGGGTGGGTCCTACGAG. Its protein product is CASSPVRGGSYE. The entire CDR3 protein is CASSPVRGGSYEQYF.

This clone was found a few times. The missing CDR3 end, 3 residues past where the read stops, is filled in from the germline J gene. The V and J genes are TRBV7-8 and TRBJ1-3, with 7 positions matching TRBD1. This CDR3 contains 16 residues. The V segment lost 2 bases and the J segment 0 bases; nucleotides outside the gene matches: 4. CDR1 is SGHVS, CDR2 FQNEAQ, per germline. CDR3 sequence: CASSLTRQGSGNTIYF. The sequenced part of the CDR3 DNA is TGTGCCAGCAGCTTAACCAGACAGGGCTCTGGAAACACC. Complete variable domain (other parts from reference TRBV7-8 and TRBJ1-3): GAGVSQSPRYKVAKRGQDVALRCDPISGHVSLFWYQQALGQGPEFLTYFQNEAQLDKSGLPSDRFFAERPEGSVSTLKIQRTQQEDSAVYLCASSLTRQGSGNTIYFGEGSWLTVV.

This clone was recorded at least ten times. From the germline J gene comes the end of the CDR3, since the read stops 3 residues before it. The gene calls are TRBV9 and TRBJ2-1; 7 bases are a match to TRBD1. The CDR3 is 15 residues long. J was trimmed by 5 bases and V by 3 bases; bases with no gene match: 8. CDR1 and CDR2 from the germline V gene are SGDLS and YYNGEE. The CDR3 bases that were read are TGTGCCAGCAGCGCCACGGACAGGATCGACAATGAG. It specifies CASSATDRIDNE. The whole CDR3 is CASSATDRIDNEQFF.

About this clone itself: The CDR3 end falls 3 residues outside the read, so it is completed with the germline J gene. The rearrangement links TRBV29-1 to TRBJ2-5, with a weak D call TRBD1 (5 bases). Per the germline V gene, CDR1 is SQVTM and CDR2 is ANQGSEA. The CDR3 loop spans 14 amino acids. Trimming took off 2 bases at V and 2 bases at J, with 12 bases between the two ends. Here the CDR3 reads CSVEPQDKQETQYF. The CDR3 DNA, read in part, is TGCAGCGTTGAACCCCAGGACAAACAAGAGACC.

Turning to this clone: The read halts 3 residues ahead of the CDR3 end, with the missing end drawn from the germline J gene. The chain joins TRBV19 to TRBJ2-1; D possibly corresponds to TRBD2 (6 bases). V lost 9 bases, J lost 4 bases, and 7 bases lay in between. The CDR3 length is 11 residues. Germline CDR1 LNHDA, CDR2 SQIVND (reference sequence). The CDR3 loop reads CASGGYNEQFF. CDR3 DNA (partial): TGTGCCAGCGGGGGATACAATGAG.

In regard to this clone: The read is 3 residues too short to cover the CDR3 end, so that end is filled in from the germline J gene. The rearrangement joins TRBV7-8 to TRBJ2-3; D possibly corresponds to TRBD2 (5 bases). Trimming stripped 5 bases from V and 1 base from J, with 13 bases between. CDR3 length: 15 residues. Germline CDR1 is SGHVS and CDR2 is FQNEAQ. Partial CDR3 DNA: TGTGCCAGCAGCGAACACGGGGAACGCACAGATACG. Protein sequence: CASSEHGERTDT. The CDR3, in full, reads CASSEHGERTDTQYF.

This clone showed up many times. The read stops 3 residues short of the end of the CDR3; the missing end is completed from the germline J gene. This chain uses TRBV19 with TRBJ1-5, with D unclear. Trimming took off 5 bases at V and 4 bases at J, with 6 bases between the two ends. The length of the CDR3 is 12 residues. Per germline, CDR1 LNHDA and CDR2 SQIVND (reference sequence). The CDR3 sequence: CASSSGNQPQHF. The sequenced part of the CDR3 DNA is TGTGCCAGTAGTTCGGGGAATCAGCCC.

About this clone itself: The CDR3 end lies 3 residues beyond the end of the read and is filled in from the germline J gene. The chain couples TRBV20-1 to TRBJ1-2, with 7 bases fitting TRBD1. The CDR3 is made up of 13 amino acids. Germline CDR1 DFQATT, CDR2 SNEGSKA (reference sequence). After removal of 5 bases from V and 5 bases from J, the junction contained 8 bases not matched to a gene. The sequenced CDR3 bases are TGCAGTGCTCATGTGCAGGGGGGATATGGC. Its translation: CSAHVQGGYG. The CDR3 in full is CSAHVQGGYGYTF.